The clone carrying this TCR beta chain was seen at least ten times. Other DNA sequences in the same sample also yield this CDR3. From germline, CDR1 is SGHRS and CDR2 YFSETQ. The CDR3 is made up of 12 amino acids. V lost 3 bases and J lost 5, with 8 bases in between. TCRdb re-called the PCR reads via MiXCR. The table records tens of thousands of clones, roughly 16% of them present only once. This entry is derived from a study of metastatic and nonmetastatic thyroid tumors. The overall study: Repertoires of blood and of tissue (tumor or nodule) from malignant and benign thyroid patients were compared.

Patients were all untreated before their thyroid surgery. V usage is TRBV5-1 and J usage is TRBJ1-1; D is ambiguous. The clonotype was recovered from a male donor with papillary thyroid cancer or a benign thyroid nodule (not recorded which). Some clones in this sample may be carry-over from other donors' samples. The specimen sequenced was blood. DNA of the CDR3: TGCGCCAGCAGCTCCTTAGGGACTGAAGCTTTCTTT. Its protein is CASSSLGTEAFF.